This T cell receptor beta chain was documented in a study of ipilimumab plus nivolumab after autologous stem cell transplantation. Checkpoint therapy with ipilimumab 1 mg/kg began 14 to 28 days after transplant. The study's findings and limits: Per the authors, repertoire, Treg and microbiota data justify further study.

The germline CDR1 and CDR2 sequences are MGHRA and YSYEKL. CDR3 length: 15 residues. V lost 0 bases to trimming and J lost 5 bases, with 13 bases between them. The table came from immunoSEQ multiplex PCR; TCRdb's copy has only in-frame clones and leaves some out. The sample records more than 15,000 clones, roughly 84% being singletons. This clone was seen a few times. Its cognate antigen is unknown. The clonotype comes from a male donor with diffuse large B-cell lymphoma. The sequenced sample was PBMCs, obtained in a trial of ipilimumab plus nivolumab as post-transplant consolidation. This chain joins TRBV4-1 and TRBJ2-5; TRBD2 might be the D (6 bases). The CDR3 DNA reads TGCGCCAGCAGCCAAGAGGAGGGAGCGGTGGAGACCCAGTACTTC. It is translated as CASSQEEGAVETQYF.